The clone carrying this T cell receptor beta chain was counted at least ten times. Its antigen is as yet unknown. Trimming stripped 0 bases from V and 11 bases from J, with 16 bases between. Germline V CDR1 and CDR2: DFQATT, SNEGSKA (reference sequence). The CDR3 runs 13 residues. The sample originates from a study of CD8 T cells in ankylosing spondylitis. General observations from the study: About 8 highly homologous variants made up a TCR beta motif, and this motif appeared characteristic of ankylosing spondylitis blood. Significant enrichment of disease-linked clones was reportedly seen in matched ankylosing spondylitis synovial fluid.

Each CDR3 protein is one row after TCRdb ran MiXCR on the 5' RACE reads. In the table there are a few hundred thousand distinct CDR3 sequences, around a tenth of which are singletons. The sequence was collected from a female donor with ankylosing spondylitis or in good health (not recorded which). The specimen sequenced was blood, either unsorted or a sorted T cell fraction (not recorded which). The V and J genes are TRBV20-1 and TRBJ1-1; D is unclear. The CDR3 loop reads CSARDRASYGAFF. CDR3 coding DNA: TGCAGTGCTAGAGATAGGGCCTCGTATGGGGCTTTCTTT.